The clone carrying this T cell receptor beta chain turned up a few times. Its cognate antigen is unknown. Then a second PCR, running roughly 6 to 11 cycles, was carried out with a sample-barcoded 5' primer and a J-beta primer mix. TCRdb redid the calling of the 5' RACE reads with MiXCR, one entry per CDR3 protein. The sample holds 1.5 million to 2 million distinct CDR3 sequences, about two fifths seen once. This specimen belongs to a study of blood T cells in healthy people across ages. The wider study: About one barcoded beta molecule per two T cells came from capture by template switching.

V dropped 2 bases and J dropped 6 bases, with 22 bases sitting between them. Germline CDR1 SGHRS, CDR2 YFSETQ. This CDR3 contains 17 residues. General study points: Strong correlation was found linking TCR beta diversity to naive T cell percentage. Greater diversity and more naive CD4+ cells were seen in long-lived donors than in aged donors. Expanded clonotype changes were possibly confounded by unknown donor CMV status.

The chain joins TRBV5-1 to TRBJ2-3, with D maybe TRBD2 (5 bases). Sequenced material: blood. The clonotype originates from a human donor in good health. The CDR3 coding sequence is TGCGCCAGCAGCTTTTCCTACAGCGGTGGAGGCTCGGATACGCAGTATTTT. This sequence encodes CASSFSYSGGGSDTQYF.